These T cell receptor beta chains were read from a single sample in a study of identical twins. TCRdb itself ran the 5' RACE reads through MiXCR, one entry per CDR3 protein. The sample has roughly 710,000 distinct CDR3 sequences; approximately 6.1% are singletons. Source material: naive T cells sorted from blood. All receptors derive from a man in his late teens or twenties in good health. The CDR3 runs from the conserved cysteine through the conserved F or W. Fields, in order: clone size, V gene, D gene, J gene, CDR3 protein, CDR3 DNA. D genes are given only for firm matches. Size values are once, few and many counts, or a class for expanded clones, and some rows have none.

.	TRBV18	TRBD1	TRBJ2-7	CASSPGQGVYEQYF	TGTGCCAGCTCACCGGGACAGGGGGTCTACGAGCAGTACTTC
.	TRBV4-3	TRBD1	TRBJ2-2	CASSQDSDRGTGELFF	TGCGCCAGCAGCCAAGACTCGGACAGGGGCACCGGGGAGCTGTTTTTT
.	TRBV18	.	TRBJ1-3	CASSPTSSGNTIYF	TGTGCCAGCTCTCCTACCTCTTCTGGAAACACCATATATTTT
many	TRBV6-2/TRBV6-3	.	TRBJ1-5	CASSYSAGYQPQHF	TGTGCCAGCAGTTACTCGGCAGGTTATCAGCCCCAGCATTTT
many	TRBV12-3/TRBV12-4	TRBD2	TRBJ2-1	CASSLGLAGGPGYYNEQFF	TGTGCCAGCAGCCTGGGACTAGCGGGAGGGCCCGGCTACTACAATGAGCAGTTCTTC
few	TRBV5-1	.	TRBJ2-3	CASSPDQSTDTQYF	TGCGCCAGCAGCCCTGACCAGAGCACAGATACGCAGTATTTT
.	TRBV20-1	.	TRBJ1-2	CSAIRRGNLLYAGYTF	TGCAGTGCCATACGACGGGGGAATCTCCTCTATGCCGGCTACACCTTC
.	TRBV29-1	.	TRBJ2-5	CSVEGLANSSFGTQYF	TGCAGCGTGGAAGGGCTAGCGAATTCCTCTTTTGGGACCCAGTACTTC
many	TRBV4-3	.	TRBJ1-5	CASRVGVYSNQPQHF	TGCGCCAGCAGGGTCGGGGTATATAGCAATCAGCCCCAGCATTTT
few	TRBV2	TRBD2	TRBJ2-1	CAGGEREYEQFF	TGTGCCGGAGGGGAGCGGGAGTATGAGCAGTTCTTC
many	TRBV2	.	TRBJ1-1	CASSGTALNTEAFF	TGTGCCAGCAGTGGGACAGCGTTGAACACTGAAGCTTTCTTT
few	TRBV9	.	TRBJ1-4	CASSVEGSASGEKLFF	TGTGCCAGCAGCGTAGAAGGGAGCGCCTCGGGGGAAAAACTGTTTTTT
many	TRBV12-3/TRBV12-4	TRBD1	TRBJ2-1	CATGQGYNEQFF	TGTGCCACCGGACAGGGGTACAATGAGCAGTTCTTC
.	TRBV5-1	.	TRBJ2-1	CASSATGGVEQFF	TGCGCCAGCAGCGCCACTGGAGGGGTTGAGCAGTTCTTC
few	TRBV20-1	.	TRBJ2-1	CSAKDLATQQFF	TGCAGTGCTAAGGACTTAGCTACTCAGCAGTTCTTC
few	TRBV4-3	TRBD1	TRBJ2-3	CASSQTPGQPTDTQYF	TGCGCCAGCAGCCAAACGCCGGGACAGCCCACAGATACGCAGTATTTT
many	TRBV15	.	TRBJ1-1	CATSRVAEAFF	TGTGCCACCAGCAGAGTCGCCGAAGCTTTCTTT
.	TRBV11-2	TRBD2	TRBJ2-1	CASSGGGSSYNEQFF	TGTGCCAGCAGCGGGGGGGGGAGCTCCTACAATGAGCAGTTCTTC
.	TRBV2	TRBD2	TRBJ2-3	CASSAKGYGRAFKDTQYF	TGTGCCAGCAGCGCTAAGGGTTACGGGAGGGCCTTTAAAGATACGCAGTATTTT
many	TRBV29-1	.	TRBJ2-1	CSVEPAYNEQFF	TGCAGCGTAGAGCCCGCTTACAATGAGCAGTTCTTC
.	TRBV24-1	.	TRBJ1-1	CATSDLGGLSGAFF	TGTGCCACCAGTGATTTGGGTGGGCTCAGCGGAGCTTTCTTT
many	TRBV4-1	.	TRBJ1-4	CASSQGPGANEKLFF	TGCGCCAGCAGCCAAGGGCCAGGGGCTAATGAAAAACTGTTTTTT
many	TRBV15	.	TRBJ2-2	CATGRGHVNTGELFF	TGTGCCACAGGGAGGGGACATGTGAACACCGGGGAGCTGTTTTTT
many	TRBV12-3/TRBV12-4	TRBD2	TRBJ2-3	CASSFSGGESTDTQYF	TGTGCCAGCAGTTTTAGCGGGGGAGAAAGCACAGATACGCAGTATTTT
.	TRBV4-3	TRBD1	TRBJ2-5	CASSQGTGSGETQYF	TGCGCCAGCAGCCAAGGGACAGGCTCGGGGGAGACCCAGTACTTC
few	TRBV5-5	.	TRBJ2-3	CASSLPVWGESDTQYF	TGTGCCAGCAGCTTGCCCGTTTGGGGGGAGTCAGATACGCAGTATTTT
few	TRBV7-9	TRBD1	TRBJ2-5	CASSSVGTEETQYF	TGTGCCAGCAGCTCAGTCGGGACAGAAGAGACCCAGTACTTC
many	TRBV5-6	.	TRBJ1-4	CASSFRRRQEAEKLFF	TGTGCCAGCAGCTTCCGGAGACGACAGGAAGCTGAAAAACTGTTTTTT
.	TRBV27	TRBD1	TRBJ2-3	CASSLRRQGSSSTDTQYF	TGTGCCAGCAGTTTAAGGAGACAGGGGTCCTCTAGCACAGATACGCAGTATTTT
many	TRBV12-3/TRBV12-4	.	TRBJ2-1	CASSTSGNNEQFF	TGTGCCAGCAGCACCTCGGGTAATAATGAGCAGTTCTTC
.	TRBV6-1	.	TRBJ1-1	CASRTDPEAFF	TGTGCCAGCAGGACAGACCCTGAAGCTTTCTTT
many	TRBV10-3	.	TRBJ2-2	CAIRRASNTGELFF	TGTGCCATCAGGAGGGCCTCGAACACCGGGGAGCTGTTTTTT
many	TRBV6-1	.	TRBJ2-4	CASSDDGRGRIPKNIQYF	TGTGCCAGCAGTGACGACGGCCGGGGGAGGATTCCCAAAAACATTCAGTACTTC
many	TRBV15	.	TRBJ1-2	CATSPGQTNYGYTF	TGTGCCACCAGCCCCGGACAGACTAACTATGGCTACACCTTC
many	TRBV27	.	TRBJ2-1	CASSLGAGGRSWFF	TGTGCCAGCAGTTTGGGGGCAGGGGGGCGCAGCTGGTTCTTC
.	TRBV6-5	.	TRBJ2-1	CASSYSSGSSSYNEQFF	TGTGCCAGCAGTTACTCTTCAGGGTCCAGCTCCTACAATGAGCAGTTCTTC
few	TRBV6-2/TRBV6-3	TRBD1	TRBJ2-7	CASSWARQGTIYEQYF	TGTGCCAGCAGTTGGGCTCGACAGGGGACGATCTACGAGCAGTACTTC
.	TRBV11-2	.	TRBJ2-3	CASSLESGAGTGTDTQYF	TGTGCCAGCAGCTTGGAAAGCGGGGCCGGGACAGGCACAGATACGCAGTATTTT
many	TRBV12-3/TRBV12-4	TRBD1	TRBJ2-3	CASRPGTGLSTDTQYF	TGTGCCAGCAGACCCGGGACAGGGCTTAGCACAGATACGCAGTATTTT
few	TRBV5-1	.	TRBJ1-1	CASSLVWEGHTEAFF	TGCGCCAGCAGCTTGGTATGGGAGGGGCACACTGAAGCTTTCTTT
.	TRBV20-1	TRBD2	TRBJ2-7	CSAEGTSGGSSYEQYF	TGCAGTGCCGAGGGGACTAGCGGGGGAAGCTCCTACGAGCAGTACTTC
many	TRBV2	TRBD2	TRBJ2-2	CASTSGSGTGELFF	TGTGCCAGCACAAGCGGGAGTGGTACCGGGGAGCTGTTTTTT
.	TRBV21-1	.	TRBJ1-2	CASSSPGNPELYGYTF	TGTGCCAGCAGCTCACCTGGGAACCCGGAACTCTATGGCTACACCTTC
many	TRBV12-3/TRBV12-4	.	TRBJ2-1	CATLNSRPSDNEQFF	TGTGCCACCCTCAACTCCCGCCCCTCCGACAATGAGCAGTTCTTC
many	TRBV15	TRBD2	TRBJ2-1	CATSRELAGAENEQFF	TGTGCCACCAGCAGGGAACTAGCGGGAGCCGAGAATGAGCAGTTCTTC